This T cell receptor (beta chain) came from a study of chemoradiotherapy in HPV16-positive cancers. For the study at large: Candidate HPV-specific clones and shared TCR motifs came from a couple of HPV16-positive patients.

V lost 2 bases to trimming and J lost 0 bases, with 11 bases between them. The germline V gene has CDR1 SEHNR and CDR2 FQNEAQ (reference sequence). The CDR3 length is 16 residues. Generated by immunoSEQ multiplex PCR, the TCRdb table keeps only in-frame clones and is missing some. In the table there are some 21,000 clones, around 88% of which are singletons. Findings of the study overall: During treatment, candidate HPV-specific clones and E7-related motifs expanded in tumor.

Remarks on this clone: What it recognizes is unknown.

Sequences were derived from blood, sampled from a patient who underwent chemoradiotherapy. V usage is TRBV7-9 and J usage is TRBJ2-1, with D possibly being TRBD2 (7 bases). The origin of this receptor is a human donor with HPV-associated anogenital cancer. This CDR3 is CASSLIGGASYNEQFF. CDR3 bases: TGTGCCAGCAGCTTAATTGGGGGGGCCTCCTACAATGAGCAGTTCTTC. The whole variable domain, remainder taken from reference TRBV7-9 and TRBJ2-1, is DTGVSQNPRHKITKRGQNVTFRCDPISEHNRLYWYRQTLGQGPEFLTYFQNEAQLEKSRLLSDRFSAERPKGSFSTLEIQRTEQGDSAMYLCASSLIGGASYNEQFFGPGTRLTVL.